A selection of T cell receptor beta chains follows, all from one sample in a study of blood T cell repertoires in COVID-19. Using immunoSEQ multiplex PCR, the repertoire was profiled, and TCRdb retains in-frame clones only, with some absent. The table lists roughly 180,000 clones, approximately 80% of them singletons. Sequences were obtained from peripheral blood. The origin of the receptors is a woman between 50 and 59 years old with active or convalescent COVID-19. CDR3s include the opening cysteine and the closing phenylalanine or tryptophan. The listing skips clone size in some rows; elsewhere it reads once, few, many or a size class.

j_gene | abundance | v_gene | CDR3aa
TRBJ1-2 | NA | TRBV6-5 | CASEVREGSGGYTF
TRBJ1-4 | NA | TRBV5-1 | CASSLARATNEKLFF
TRBJ1-2 | few | TRBV18 | CASSPRSGQDGYGYTF
TRBJ2-3 | NA | TRBV19 | CASSIQPRGTTDTQYF
TRBJ1-2 | NA | TRBV9 | CASSQTADRGIYGYTF
TRBJ1-2 | NA | TRBV28 | CASSLGGRYGYTF
TRBJ1-5 | NA | TRBV19 | CASTAGNGNQPQHF
TRBJ2-1 | NA | TRBV5-4 | CASSLFTGAGGNEQFF
TRBJ1-5 | NA | TRBV19 | CASSRQGNNQPQHF
TRBJ1-1 | NA | TRBV25-1 | CASSDDRTGGIKAFF
TRBJ2-5 | NA | TRBV7-9 | CAGRLAGAGETQYF
TRBJ1-1 | NA | TRBV10-3 | CATRQGSSVVAEAFF
TRBJ1-1 | NA | TRBV5-5 | CASSLRESPGGSEAFF